The 24 T cell receptor beta chains below all came from one sample that was sequenced in a study of cytomegalovirus exposure and HLA in healthy donors. PCR employed 60 Vbeta and 13 Jbeta primers. Measured with immunoSEQ multiplex PCR; TCRdb has only the in-frame clones, and not every one. The sample includes under 150,000 clones, under 90% of them seen just once. Sequencing was done on a sample of PBMCs. The receptor set was obtained from a man between 18 and 35 years old in good health and CMV-seronegative.

V usage is TRBV30 and J usage is TRBJ1-1, with D hard to call. From germline, CDR1 is GTSNPN and CDR2 SVGIG (reference sequence). The V and J ends lost 5 bases and 4 bases respectively, with 17 bases between them. The CDR3 length is 14 residues. Written as DNA, the CDR3 is TGTGCCTGGGGCCCCCTGGGCCGATTCACTGAAGCTTTCTTT. Protein sequence: CAWGPLGRFTEAFF.

J is TRBJ1-5 and V is TRBV5-6; weak D call: TRBD1 (6 bases). This CDR3 is built from 17 residues. The V gene lost 0 bases and the J gene lost 0 bases, with 13 bases spanning the gap. Germline CDR1 SGHDT, CDR2 YYEEEE. The CDR3 region is CASSLAGAAISNQPQHF. DNA for the CDR3: TGTGCCAGCAGCTTGGCAGGGGCCGCAATTAGCAATCAGCCCCAGCATTTT.

The chain joins TRBV6-6 to TRBJ2-2; 7 bases are a match to TRBD1. Germline lookup yields CDR1 MNHNY and CDR2 SVGAGI (reference sequence). CDR3 length: 15 amino acids. Trimming cost V 2 bases and J 4 bases; bases outside gene matches: 4. The CDR3 DNA follows: TGTGCCAGCAGTTACCGTAGGGGGCGCACCGGGGAGCTGTTTTTT. It codes for CASSYRRGRTGELFF.

The chain joins TRBV5-1 to TRBJ1-5, with 7 bases that match TRBD1. The CDR3 totals 15 residues. J was trimmed by 2 bases and V by 0 bases; bases with no gene match: 2. The germline V gene encodes CDR1 SGHRS and CDR2 YFSETQ. The CDR3 protein is CASSLAGTGNQPQHF. The CDR3 DNA reads TGCGCCAGCAGCTTGGCCGGGACAGGCAATCAGCCCCAGCATTTT.

The chain combines TRBV28 with TRBJ1-2; D ambiguous. This CDR3 contains 14 residues. Trimming cost V 4 bases and J 7 bases, with 16 bases left between them. Germline loops: CDR1 MDHEN, CDR2 SYDVKM. CDR3 region: CASSSPGVLGGYTF. The CDR3 region has the DNA TGTGCCAGCAGTTCCCCTGGAGTGCTCGGTGGCTACACCTTC.

The V and J genes are TRBV7-8 and TRBJ1-2, with a weak D call TRBD1 (6 bases). Germline assignment: CDR1 SGHVS and CDR2 FQNEAQ. The CDR3 runs to 16 residues. Trimming pared 1 base from V and 2 bases from J, leaving 14 bases between. The CDR3, as DNA: TGTGCCAGCAGCTTAGAGTCAGGGGCAGGGAACTATGGCTACACCTTC. Translation: CASSLESGAGNYGYTF.

The rearrangement joins TRBV7-9 to TRBJ1-1, with a weak D call TRBD1 (6 bases). Deletions cut 5 bases from V and 1 base from J, with 14 bases between. The germline gives CDR1 SEHNR, CDR2 FQNEAQ (reference sequence). There are 15 residues in the CDR3. This CDR3 is CASSPQGISNTEAFF. In DNA, the CDR3 is TGTGCCAGCAGCCCCCAGGGGATTTCGAACACTGAAGCTTTCTTT.

There are a few counts of this clone. The chain's CDR3 is CASSVDGRGTEAFF. The CDR3 DNA sequence: TGTGCCAGCAGTGTCGATGGGAGGGGCACTGAAGCTTTCTTT. The rearrangement uses TRBV2 and TRBJ1-1, with D perhaps TRBD1 (5 bases). CDR1 SNHLY and CDR2 FYNNEI come from the germline V gene. Trimming took 4 bases from V and 4 from J, leaving 13 bases between them. This CDR3 is 14 amino acids long.

The chain joins TRBV19 to TRBJ2-6, with 9 bases that match TRBD1. Trimming at V came to 3 bases and at J to 0 bases, leaving 6 bases not matched to a gene. CDR3 length: 18 residues. CDR1 and CDR2 (germline): LNHDA, SQIVND (reference sequence). The CDR3 nucleotides read TGTGCCAGTAGTATTTGGGGACAGGGACTCTCTGGGGCCAACGTCCTGACTTTC. Its translation is CASSIWGQGLSGANVLTF.

The sample holds one count of this clone. The chain has TRBV6-6 and TRBJ1-6; TRBD1 might be the D (5 bases). Germline values: CDR1 MNHNY, CDR2 SVGAGI (reference sequence). V lost 0 bases, J lost 7 bases, and 10 bases lay in between. This CDR3 is 15 amino acids long. DNA of the CDR3: TGTGCCAGCAGTTACTCGACAGCCTCAAATTCACCCCTCCACTTT. It translates to CASSYSTASNSPLHF.

The rearrangement joins TRBV9 to TRBJ2-3; D is possibly TRBD1 (6 bases). V lost 4 bases and J 3 bases, leaving 18 bases between the germline ends. This CDR3 has 16 residues. The germline V gene encodes CDR1 SGDLS and CDR2 YYNGEE. The CDR3 sequence is CASSLRPRGLTDTQYF. Written as DNA, the CDR3 is TGTGCCAGCAGCCTCCGTCCCAGGGGTTTGACAGATACGCAGTATTTT.

The chain couples TRBV29-1 to TRBJ2-1; D is ambiguous. Germline CDR1 and CDR2: SQVTM and ANQGSEA. Trimming removed 1 base from V and 4 bases from J, with 5 bases in between. The CDR3 is 12 residues long. The CDR3 sequence: CSVEANYNEQFF. As DNA, the CDR3 is TGCAGCGTTGAAGCAAATTACAATGAGCAGTTCTTC.

V and J are TRBV13 and TRBJ2-3; the match to TRBD1 covers 8 bases. The CDR3 covers 18 residues. CDR1 is PRHDT, CDR2 FYEKMQ, per germline (reference sequence). Trimming cost V 7 bases and J 1 base; bases outside gene matches: 16. The CDR3 DNA is TGTGCCAGCAAGAGAGACAGGGGCACACCGCCCCGCACAGATACGCAGTATTTT. This gives the protein CASKRDRGTPPRTDTQYF.

V usage is TRBV4-2 and J usage is TRBJ2-3, with TRBD2 identical over 9 bases. There are 21 residues in the CDR3. V trimming: 0 bases; J trimming: 0 bases; junction bases outside the gene matches: 16. Germline CDR1 reads LGHNA; CDR2 reads YNFKEQ. In DNA, the CDR3 is TGTGCCAGCAGCCAAGATGAGAATAGCGGGGGCCGCGGGACTAGCACAGATACGCAGTATTTT. This sequence encodes CASSQDENSGGRGTSTDTQYF.

CDR3 sequence: CASSYSPGGGYEQYF. The CDR3 DNA reads as TGTGCCAGCAGTTACTCACCTGGGGGGGGCTACGAGCAGTACTTC. The rearrangement joins TRBV6-5 to TRBJ2-7; TRBD2 matches at 7 bases. CDR3 length: 15 residues. Trimming at V came to 0 bases and at J to 3 bases, leaving 5 bases not matched to a gene. The germline CDR1 and CDR2 sequences are MNHEY and SVGAGI.

The chain is built from TRBV6-5 and TRBJ2-4; D may be TRBD1 (6 bases). The CDR3 contains 14 residues. Germline V gives CDR1 MNHEY, CDR2 SVGAGI. Trimming pared 8 bases from V and 6 bases from J, leaving 17 bases between. The CDR3 DNA reads as TGTGCCAGCGGTCCCAGGGGCGCGTTAAACATTCAGTACTTC. It is translated as CASGPRGALNIQYF.

The chain employs TRBV5-4 and TRBJ1-1; D call uncertain. This CDR3 region has 14 residues. Trimming took off 0 bases at V and 0 bases at J, with 6 bases between the two ends. Germline V gene sequence: CDR1 SGHNT, CDR2 YYREEE (reference sequence). The CDR3 sequence: CASSLEYMNTEAFF. CDR3 in DNA: TGTGCCAGCAGCTTGGAATACATGAACACTGAAGCTTTCTTT.

Of note for this clone: A junction end diverges from the germline sequence, so it may reflect a read error. The chain has TRBV5-1 and TRBJ2-7; D gene unclear. There are 11 residues in the CDR3. From germline, CDR1 is SGHRS and CDR2 YFSETQ. As DNA, the CDR3 is TGCGCCAGCAGCTTGGCCTATGAGCAGTACTTC. This sequence encodes CASSLAYEQYF.

The chain is built from TRBV14 and TRBJ2-1; perhaps TRBD1 as D (6 bases). This CDR3 has 16 residues. Germline V lookup: CDR1 SGHDN, CDR2 FVKESK. With 4 bases removed from V and 7 bases from J, the gap between germline ends came to 20 bases. DNA of the CDR3: TGTGCCAGCAGCCTTACCCGTAGCAGGGGTCGGAATGAGCAGTTCTTC. Translating it yields CASSLTRSRGRNEQFF.

The CDR3 loop is CASSQGTTQETQYF. DNA for the CDR3: TGCGCCAGCAGCCAAGGGACTACGCAAGAGACCCAGTACTTC. The V gene is TRBV4-3, the J gene TRBJ2-5; weak D call: TRBD2 (6 bases). Germline loops: CDR1 LGHNA, CDR2 YSLEER. V lost 1 base and J lost 2, with 8 bases in between. The CDR3 is 14 residues long.

This clone was seen just once. The CDR3 DNA follows: TGCGCCAGCAGTGAGGTAGCAGGGGACACCGGGGAGCTGTTTTTT. It encodes CASSEVAGDTGELFF. J is TRBJ2-2 and V is TRBV10-1; possible D gene TRBD1, 6 bases. There are 15 residues in the CDR3. Trimming took 2 bases from V and 3 from J, leaving 10 bases between them. Germline V gene data show CDR1 as WNHNN and CDR2 as SYGVQD (reference sequence).

V gene TRBV7-2 combines with J gene TRBJ2-6; D is unclear. The CDR3 covers 13 residues. Between the trimmed V and J ends, which lost 5 bases and 3 bases, there was a span of 5 bases. In germline, CDR1 is SGHTA, CDR2 FQGNSA. CDR3 nucleotide sequence: TGTGCCAGCAGCCTTCTTGGGGCCAACGTCCTGACTTTC. Protein sequence: CASSLLGANVLTF.

The chain combines TRBV5-4 with TRBJ1-2, with 8 nucleotides matching TRBD1. CDR1 is SGHNT, CDR2 YYREEE, per germline (reference sequence). This CDR3 comprises 15 residues. V shed 5 bases and J 5 bases; nucleotides not matched to a gene: 11. CDR3 region: CASSTPGQGAYGYTF. The CDR3 DNA reads as TGTGCCAGCAGTACTCCCGGACAGGGAGCTTATGGCTACACCTTC.

Concerning this clone itself: The same CDR3 also results from other DNA sequences found in this sample. V is TRBV6-5 and J is TRBJ1-1, with D tentatively TRBD1 (6 bases). V shed 5 bases and J shed 8 bases, with 9 bases lying between them. Looked up from germline, CDR1 is MNHEY and CDR2 is SVGAGI. This CDR3 contains 11 residues. The CDR3 loop reads CASSPGQEAFF. In DNA form, the CDR3 reads TGTGCCAGCAGTCCCGGACAGGAAGCTTTCTTT.